This T cell receptor (beta chain) was recovered during a study of blood T cell repertoires in COVID-19. Across the whole study: Both acute and convalescent COVID-19 samples were obtained from the United States, Italy and Spain. The cDNA or gDNA used as material had been derived from T cells, B-cell-depleted T cells, or PBMCs.

Per the original methods: Reference gene primer amplification gave estimated nucleated cell counts. Sequenced by immunoSEQ multiplex PCR; TCRdb stores in-frame clones only, minus some. V and J calls and clone size are given by that table; D and trimming were obtained from the DNA. Of more than 45,000 clones listed, 80% to 90% are singletons. V dropped 8 bases and J dropped 2; count of bases not matched to a gene: 7. In germline, CDR1 is SNHLY, CDR2 FYNNEI. The CDR3 length is 14 residues. This clone occurred once. Source material: peripheral blood. This clonotype originated in a man between 60 and 75 years old with acute or convalescent COVID-19. The chain couples TRBV2 to TRBJ2-7; 9 positions match TRBD2. The CDR3 loop reads CASAALAGPYEQYF. CDR3 sequence (DNA): TGTGCCAGCGCTGCACTAGCGGGTCCCTACGAGCAGTACTTC. Supplemented by reference TRBV2 and TRBJ2-7, the full variable domain reads EPEVTQTPSHQVTQMGQEVILRCVPISNHLYFYWYRQILGQKVEFLVSFYNNEISEKSEIFDDQFSVERPDGSNFTLKIRSTKLEDSAMYFCASAALAGPYEQYFGPGTRLTVT.